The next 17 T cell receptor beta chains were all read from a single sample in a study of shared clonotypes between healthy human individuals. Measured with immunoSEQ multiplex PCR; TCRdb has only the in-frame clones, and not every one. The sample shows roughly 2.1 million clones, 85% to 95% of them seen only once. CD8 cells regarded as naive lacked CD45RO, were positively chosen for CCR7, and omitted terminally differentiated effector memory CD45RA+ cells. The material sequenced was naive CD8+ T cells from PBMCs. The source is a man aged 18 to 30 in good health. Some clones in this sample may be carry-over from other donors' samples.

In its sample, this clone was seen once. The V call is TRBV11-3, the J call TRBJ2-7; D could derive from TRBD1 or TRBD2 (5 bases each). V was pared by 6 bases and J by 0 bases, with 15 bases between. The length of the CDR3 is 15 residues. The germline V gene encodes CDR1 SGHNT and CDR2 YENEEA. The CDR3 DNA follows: TGTGCCAGCAGTCAAGGGGCAGGGAGCTCCTACGAGCAGTACTTC. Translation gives CASSQGAGSSYEQYF.

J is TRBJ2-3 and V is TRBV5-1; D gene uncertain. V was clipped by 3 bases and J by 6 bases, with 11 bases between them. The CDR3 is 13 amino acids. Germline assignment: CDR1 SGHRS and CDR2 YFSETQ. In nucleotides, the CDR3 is TGCGCCAGCAGCTCGCTCCTCAGCGATACGCAGTATTTT. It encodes CASSSLLSDTQYF. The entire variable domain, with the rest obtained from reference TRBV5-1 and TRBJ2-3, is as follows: KAGVTQTPRYLIKTRGQQVTLSCSPISGHRSVSWYQQTPGQGLQFLFEYFSETQRNKGNFPGRFSGRQFSNSRSEMNVSTLELGDSALYLCASSSLLSDTQYFGPGTRLTVL.

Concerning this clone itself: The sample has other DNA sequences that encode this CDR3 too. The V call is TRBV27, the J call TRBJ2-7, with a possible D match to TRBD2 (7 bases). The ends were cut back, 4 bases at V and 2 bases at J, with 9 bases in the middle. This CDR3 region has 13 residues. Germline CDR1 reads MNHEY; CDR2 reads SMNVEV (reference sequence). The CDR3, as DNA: TGTGCCAGCAGTTGGGGGGGGCCCTACGAGCAGTACTTC. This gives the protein CASSWGGPYEQYF.

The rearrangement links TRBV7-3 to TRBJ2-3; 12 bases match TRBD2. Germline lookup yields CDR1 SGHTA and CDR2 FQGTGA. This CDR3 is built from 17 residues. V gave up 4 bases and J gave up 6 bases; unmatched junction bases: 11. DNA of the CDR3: TGTGCCAGCAGCTCCGTGGGACTAGCGGGCCCTCTGGATACGCAGTATTTT. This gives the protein CASSSVGLAGPLDTQYF.

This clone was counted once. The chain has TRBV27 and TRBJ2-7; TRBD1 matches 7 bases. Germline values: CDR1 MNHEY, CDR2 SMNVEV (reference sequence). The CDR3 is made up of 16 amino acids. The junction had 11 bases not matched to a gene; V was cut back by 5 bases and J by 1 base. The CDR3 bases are TGTGCCAGCAGTCCATCTACAGGGGAGAGGTCCTACGAGCAGTACTTC. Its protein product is CASSPSTGERSYEQYF.

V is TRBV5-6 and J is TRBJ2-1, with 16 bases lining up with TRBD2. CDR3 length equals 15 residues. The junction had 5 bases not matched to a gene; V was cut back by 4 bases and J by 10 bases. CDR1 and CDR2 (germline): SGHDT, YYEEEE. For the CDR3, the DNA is TGTGCCAGCAGCCCAGGGACTAGCGGGAGGGACGAGCAGTTCTTC. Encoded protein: CASSPGTSGRDEQFF.

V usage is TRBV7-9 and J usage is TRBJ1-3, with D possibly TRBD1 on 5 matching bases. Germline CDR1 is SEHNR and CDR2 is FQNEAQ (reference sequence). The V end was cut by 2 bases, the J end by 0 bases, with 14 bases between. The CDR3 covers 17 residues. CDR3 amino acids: CASSLPRDSSSGNTIYF. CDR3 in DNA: TGTGCCAGCAGCTTACCTCGGGACTCAAGCTCTGGAAACACCATATATTTT.

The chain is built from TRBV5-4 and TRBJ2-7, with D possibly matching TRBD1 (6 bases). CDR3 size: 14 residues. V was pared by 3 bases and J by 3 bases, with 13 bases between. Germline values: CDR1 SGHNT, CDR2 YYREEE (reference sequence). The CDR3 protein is CASSSPGHFYEQYF. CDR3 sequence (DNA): TGTGCCAGCAGCTCCCCGGGACACTTCTACGAGCAGTACTTC.

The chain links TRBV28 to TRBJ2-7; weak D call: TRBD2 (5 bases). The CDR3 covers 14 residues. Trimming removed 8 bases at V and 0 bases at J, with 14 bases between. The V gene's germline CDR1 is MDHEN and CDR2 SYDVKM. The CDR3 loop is CASYRSGSSYEQYF. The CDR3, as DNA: TGTGCCAGCTATAGGTCGGGAAGCTCCTACGAGCAGTACTTC.

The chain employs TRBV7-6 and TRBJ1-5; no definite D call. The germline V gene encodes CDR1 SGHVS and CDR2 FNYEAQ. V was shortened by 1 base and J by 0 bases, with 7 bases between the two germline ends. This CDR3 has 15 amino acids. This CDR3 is CASSLGPYSNQPQHF. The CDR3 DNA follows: TGTGCCAGCAGCTTAGGGCCCTATAGCAATCAGCCCCAGCATTTT.

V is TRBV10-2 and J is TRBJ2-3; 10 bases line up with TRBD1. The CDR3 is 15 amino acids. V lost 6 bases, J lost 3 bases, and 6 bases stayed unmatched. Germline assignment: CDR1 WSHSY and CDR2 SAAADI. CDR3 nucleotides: TGCGCCAGCAGGGAAGACAGGGGGCTTACAGATACGCAGTATTTT. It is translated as CASREDRGLTDTQYF.

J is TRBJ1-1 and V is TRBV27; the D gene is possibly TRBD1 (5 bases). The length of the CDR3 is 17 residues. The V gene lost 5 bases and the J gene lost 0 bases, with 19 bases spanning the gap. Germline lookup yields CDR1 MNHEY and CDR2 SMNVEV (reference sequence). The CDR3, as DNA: TGTGCCAGCAGTCCCCGGGGCGTACCACAGATGAACACTGAAGCTTTCTTT. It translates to CASSPRGVPQMNTEAFF.

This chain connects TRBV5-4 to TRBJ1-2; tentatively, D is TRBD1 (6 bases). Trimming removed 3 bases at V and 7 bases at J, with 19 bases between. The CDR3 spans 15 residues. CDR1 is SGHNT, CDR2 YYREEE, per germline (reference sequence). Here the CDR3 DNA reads TGTGCCAGCAGCTGGGGGCAGGGTGGAGGACTTGGCTACACCTTC. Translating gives CASSWGQGGGLGYTF. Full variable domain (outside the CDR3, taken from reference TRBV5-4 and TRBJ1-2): ETGVTQSPTHLIKTRGQQVTLRCSSQSGHNTVSWYQQALGQGPQFIFQYYREEENGRGNFPPRFSGLQFPNYSSELNVNALELDDSALYLCASSWGQGGGLGYTFGSGTRLTVV.

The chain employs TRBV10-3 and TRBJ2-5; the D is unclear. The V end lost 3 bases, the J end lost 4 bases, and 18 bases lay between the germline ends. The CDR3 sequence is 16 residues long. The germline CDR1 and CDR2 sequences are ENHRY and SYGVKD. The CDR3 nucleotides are TGTGCCATCAGTGACCGTCCGGATCCCGAAGGAGAGACCCAGTACTTC. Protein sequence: CAISDRPDPEGETQYF.

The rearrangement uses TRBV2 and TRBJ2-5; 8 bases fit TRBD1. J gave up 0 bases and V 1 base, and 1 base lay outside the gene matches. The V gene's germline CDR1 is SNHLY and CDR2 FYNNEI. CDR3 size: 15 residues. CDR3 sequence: CASSEGGQDQETQYF. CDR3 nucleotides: TGTGCCAGCAGTGAAGGGGGACAGGACCAAGAGACCCAGTACTTC.

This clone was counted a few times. The CDR3, as DNA: TGTGCCAGCAGCTTAGAGCAGGGGTTCACTGAAGCTTTCTTT. The encoded protein is CASSLEQGFTEAFF. V usage is TRBV11-2 and J usage is TRBJ1-1; D might be TRBD1 (6 bases). The CDR3 has 14 residues. Trimming took off 0 bases at V and 4 bases at J, with 9 bases between the two ends. Germline-derived CDR1 and CDR2 are SGHAT and FQNNGV.

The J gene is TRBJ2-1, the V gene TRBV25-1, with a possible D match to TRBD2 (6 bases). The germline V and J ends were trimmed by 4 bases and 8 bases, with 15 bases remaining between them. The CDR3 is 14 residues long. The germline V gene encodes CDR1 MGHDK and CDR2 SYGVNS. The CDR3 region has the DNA TGTGCCAGCAGTGTGTCCGGGACTCGGGATGAGCAGTTCTTC. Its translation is CASSVSGTRDEQFF.